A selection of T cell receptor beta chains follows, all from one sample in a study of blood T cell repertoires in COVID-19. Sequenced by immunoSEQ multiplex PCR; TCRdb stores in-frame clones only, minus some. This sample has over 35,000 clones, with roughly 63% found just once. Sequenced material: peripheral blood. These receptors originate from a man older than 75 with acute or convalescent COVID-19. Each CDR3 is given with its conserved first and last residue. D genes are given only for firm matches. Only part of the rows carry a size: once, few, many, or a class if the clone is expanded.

CDR3 DNA: TGTGCCAGCCTAGGGAGACAGGGGGTGAACACTGAAGCTTTCTTT
CDR3 protein: CASLGRQGVNTEAFF
D gene: TRBD1
V gene: TRBV11-2
clone size: .
J gene: TRBJ1-1

CDR3 DNA: TGTGCCAGTAGTGTTCCTAGCCCAACAGATACGCAGTATTTT
CDR3 protein: CASSVPSPTDTQYF
D gene: .
V gene: TRBV19
clone size: .
J gene: TRBJ2-3

CDR3 DNA: TGTGCCATCAAAGGGGCCTTTAGCACAGATACGCAGTATTTT
CDR3 protein: CAIKGAFSTDTQYF
D gene: .
V gene: TRBV10-3
clone size: .
J gene: TRBJ2-3

CDR3 DNA: TGTGCCAGCAGCCGGGGACAGGCGAATGAAAAACTGTTTTTT
CDR3 protein: CASSRGQANEKLFF
D gene: TRBD1
V gene: TRBV11-3
clone size: few
J gene: TRBJ1-4

CDR3 DNA: TGCAGTGCTAGAGAGGCGGCCGAGCAGTACTTC
CDR3 protein: CSAREAAEQYF
D gene: .
V gene: TRBV20-1
clone size: .
J gene: TRBJ2-7

CDR3 DNA: TGTGCCAGTATGAGTGGGCGGTTGGGGCGCACCGGGGAGCTGTTTTTT
CDR3 protein: CASMSGRLGRTGELFF
D gene: .
V gene: TRBV19
clone size: few
J gene: TRBJ2-2

CDR3 DNA: TGTGCCAGTAGGCCACAGCGGGACTCCTACAATGAGCAGTTCTTC
CDR3 protein: CASRPQRDSYNEQFF
D gene: TRBD2
V gene: TRBV19
clone size: .
J gene: TRBJ2-1

CDR3 DNA: TGCGCCAGCACCCCCGCCCCGAGCGGGGGGTTCTCCTACGAGCAGTACTTC
CDR3 protein: CASTPAPSGGFSYEQYF
D gene: TRBD2
V gene: TRBV5-1
clone size: once
J gene: TRBJ2-7

CDR3 DNA: TGTGCCAGCAGCTTGGCCTTAGGGGGTCCAGGCACTGAAGCTTTCTTT
CDR3 protein: CASSLALGGPGTEAFF
D gene: .
V gene: TRBV5-4
clone size: .
J gene: TRBJ1-1

CDR3 DNA: TGCGCCAGCAGCGGAGCGGGGCCTTACAATGAGCAGTTCTTC
CDR3 protein: CASSGAGPYNEQFF
D gene: TRBD2
V gene: TRBV5-1
clone size: many
J gene: TRBJ2-1

CDR3 DNA: TGTGCCAGCAGTTACTCGAGGGGGTTACACGTTGAAGCTTTCTTT
CDR3 protein: CASSYSRGLHVEAFF
D gene: .
V gene: TRBV6-5
clone size: .
J gene: TRBJ1-1

CDR3 DNA: TGTGCCAGTAGTCTCGCCCGGGAGTTGGATAATTCACCCCTCCACTTT
CDR3 protein: CASSLARELDNSPLHF
D gene: .
V gene: TRBV19
clone size: .
J gene: TRBJ1-6

CDR3 DNA: TGTGCCAGCAGGGATACAGGGGGGGCCTACGAGCAGTACTTC
CDR3 protein: CASRDTGGAYEQYF
D gene: .
V gene: TRBV7-2
clone size: .
J gene: TRBJ2-7

CDR3 DNA: TGTGCCAGCAGCGTAGGGGGACAGGGAGGACACGAGCAGTACTTC
CDR3 protein: CASSVGGQGGHEQYF
D gene: TRBD1
V gene: TRBV9
clone size: .
J gene: TRBJ2-7

CDR3 DNA: TGTGCCAGCAGTTCGACCCCCCTGGAGGGGCAAGGAGCTTTCTTT
CDR3 protein: CASSSTPLEGQGAFF
D gene: .
V gene: TRBV27
clone size: .
J gene: TRBJ1-1

CDR3 DNA: TGTGCCAGCAGCCGTTCGGGTATGGATGAAAAACTGTTTTTT
CDR3 protein: CASSRSGMDEKLFF
D gene: .
V gene: TRBV6-2/TRBV6-3
clone size: .
J gene: TRBJ1-4

CDR3 DNA: TGCAGTGCTAGATCGTCCTACGAGCAGTACTTC
CDR3 protein: CSARSSYEQYF
D gene: .
V gene: TRBV20-1
clone size: .
J gene: TRBJ2-7

CDR3 DNA: TGTGCCAGCAGCAAAGTCGGAGGACAGGGGAGGGGTGCTTGCGCGAGCACCGGGGAGCTGTTTTTT
CDR3 protein: CASSKVGGQGRGACASTGELFF
D gene: .
V gene: TRBV21-1
clone size: once
J gene: TRBJ2-2

CDR3 DNA: TGCGCCAGCAGCCAAGATTCGGGGTCCCCTGAAGCTTTCTTT
CDR3 protein: CASSQDSGSPEAFF
D gene: .
V gene: TRBV4-1
clone size: .
J gene: TRBJ1-1

CDR3 DNA: TGTGCCAGTAGTGCCGACAGGGTAGAGACCCAGTACTTC
CDR3 protein: CASSADRVETQYF
D gene: TRBD1
V gene: TRBV19
clone size: .
J gene: TRBJ2-5

CDR3 DNA: TGTGCCAGCAGTGAAGCAGCTGCTGATGAAGCTTTCTTT
CDR3 protein: CASSEAAADEAFF
D gene: .
V gene: TRBV2
clone size: few
J gene: TRBJ1-1

CDR3 DNA: TGTGCCAGCAGTTACTACGAGCAGTACTTC
CDR3 protein: CASSYYEQYF
D gene: .
V gene: TRBV6-4
clone size: .
J gene: TRBJ2-7

CDR3 DNA: TGCGCCAGCAGCACCCGGACTAGCGGGAGCTCCTACGAGCAGTACTTC
CDR3 protein: CASSTRTSGSSYEQYF
D gene: TRBD2
V gene: TRBV5-1
clone size: few
J gene: TRBJ2-7

CDR3 DNA: TGCGCCAGCAGCCAAGGGGGTAGGAATCAGCCCCAGCATTTT
CDR3 protein: CASSQGGRNQPQHF
D gene: .
V gene: TRBV5-1
clone size: .
J gene: TRBJ1-5

CDR3 DNA: TGTGCCAGCAGCAAAGCCCAGGGCCATGCTTACGAGCAGTACTTC
CDR3 protein: CASSKAQGHAYEQYF
D gene: .
V gene: TRBV21-1
clone size: .
J gene: TRBJ2-7

CDR3 DNA: TGTGCCAGCAGCCTGGGACAGGGGGGCAATTCACCCCTCCACTTT
CDR3 protein: CASSLGQGGNSPLHF
D gene: TRBD1
V gene: TRBV3-1/TRBV3-2
clone size: few
J gene: TRBJ1-6

CDR3 DNA: TGTGCCAGCAGCTTATACTCACGAGGGGGAACGCAGTATTTT
CDR3 protein: CASSLYSRGGTQYF
D gene: .
V gene: TRBV11-1
clone size: .
J gene: TRBJ2-3

CDR3 DNA: TGCGCCAGCAGCTTGGCCTCCGGGGGCACTGAAGCTTTCTTT
CDR3 protein: CASSLASGGTEAFF
D gene: .
V gene: TRBV5-1
clone size: .
J gene: TRBJ1-1

CDR3 DNA: TGCGCCAGCAGCCAAGCTTCTCTGGGGGGAAAAACAGATACGCAGTATTTT
CDR3 protein: CASSQASLGGKTDTQYF
D gene: .
V gene: TRBV4-1
clone size: few
J gene: TRBJ2-3

CDR3 DNA: TGTGCCTGGAGTGTCGGGAACACAGATACGCAGTATTTT
CDR3 protein: CAWSVGNTDTQYF
D gene: .
V gene: TRBV30
clone size: .
J gene: TRBJ2-3

CDR3 DNA: TGCGCCAGCAGTGATCATCGCAGGCTTGGCGATGAGCAGTTCTTC
CDR3 protein: CASSDHRRLGDEQFF
D gene: .
V gene: TRBV10-1
clone size: .
J gene: TRBJ2-1

CDR3 DNA: TGTGCCAGCAGCTTTGAGGGAAACACTGAAGCTTTCTTT
CDR3 protein: CASSFEGNTEAFF
D gene: .
V gene: TRBV7-3
clone size: .
J gene: TRBJ1-1

CDR3 DNA: TGTGCCAGCTCACTAGGGACTAGCGGAAGCACAGATACGCAGTATTTT
CDR3 protein: CASSLGTSGSTDTQYF
D gene: TRBD2
V gene: TRBV18
clone size: .
J gene: TRBJ2-3

CDR3 DNA: TGTGCCAGTAGTACACCTCTAGGGGGGGTAGGCACCGGGGAGCTGTTTTTT
CDR3 protein: CASSTPLGGVGTGELFF
D gene: .
V gene: TRBV19
clone size: .
J gene: TRBJ2-2

CDR3 DNA: TGTGCCAGCAGCAACTCCGGGATGAGGTCCTATAATTCACCCCTCCACTTT
CDR3 protein: CASSNSGMRSYNSPLHF
D gene: .
V gene: TRBV5-6
clone size: many
J gene: TRBJ1-6

CDR3 DNA: TGTGCCAGCAGCAACGACAGGGGGAGTAATGAGCAGTTCTTC
CDR3 protein: CASSNDRGSNEQFF
D gene: TRBD1
V gene: TRBV5-5
clone size: .
J gene: TRBJ2-1

CDR3 DNA: TGTGCCAGCAGCTTCCCGACTAGCGGGACCAACACCGGGGAGCTGTTTTTT
CDR3 protein: CASSFPTSGTNTGELFF
D gene: TRBD2
V gene: TRBV5-8
clone size: .
J gene: TRBJ2-2

CDR3 DNA: TGTGCCAGCAGCTTTCGGGGGGCGGATCCCAATGAGCAGTTCTTC
CDR3 protein: CASSFRGADPNEQFF
D gene: .
V gene: TRBV7-9
clone size: .
J gene: TRBJ2-1

CDR3 DNA: TGCGCCAGCAGCTTGGAGACAGACTCTAACTATGGCTACACCTTC
CDR3 protein: CASSLETDSNYGYTF
D gene: .
V gene: TRBV5-1
clone size: .
J gene: TRBJ1-2